The 18 T cell receptor beta chains in this list originate from one sample, sequenced in a study of identical twins listed by TCRdb under 2016. The library was made by 5' RACE. The sequencer was an Illumina HiSeq 2000. The raw public reads went through TCRdb reprocessing: fastp at Q25, MiXCR clone calling, in-frame beta chains kept. Duplicate CDR3 protein sequences are folded into a single record with the most common DNA and genes. Counted in this sample were 500,000 to 650,000 distinct CDR3 sequences; 20% to 25% of them appeared once. Of the sample, approximately 0.5% is held by the ten largest clones. These records were also assigned to another study, of yellow fever vaccine responses in identical twins.

Input material: CD4+ T cells sorted from blood. These receptors originate from a woman between 18 and 29 years old in good health.

The table lists this clonotype with many counts. The chain uses TRBV12-3 or TRBV12-4 and TRBJ2-1; 9 bases map to TRBD2. The CDR3 spans 15 residues. The ends lost 5 bases at V and 10 bases at J; junction bases unmatched: 12. In nucleotides, the CDR3 is TGTGCCAGCAGTCCAACCGGGACTAGCTTGATGGAGCAGTTCTTC. Protein: CASSPTGTSLMEQFF.

The rearrangement links TRBV20-1 to TRBJ2-1; TRBD2 agrees at 10 bases. The germline CDR1 and CDR2 sequences are DFQATT and SNEGSKA (reference sequence). The J segment lost 7 bases and the V segment lost 1 base, leaving 7 bases of the junction unmatched. This CDR3 has 15 residues. The CDR3 reads CSARVTSGRENEQFF. CDR3 nucleotides: TGCAGTGCTAGAGTGACCAGCGGGAGGGAGAATGAGCAGTTCTTC.

The sample holds a few counts of this clonotype. This chain connects TRBV20-1 to TRBJ1-3; D is ambiguous. The CDR3 extends over 18 amino acids. The V gene lost 4 bases and the J gene lost 1 base, with 23 bases spanning the gap. Germline V CDR1 and CDR2: DFQATT, SNEGSKA (reference sequence). CDR3 sequence (DNA): TGCAGTGCTACTATTGCCCCCTCCGAGGGAGGGTCTGGAAACACCATATATTTT. Protein sequence: CSATIAPSEGGSGNTIYF.

This rearrangement joins TRBV5-1 to TRBJ2-1, with 8 bases that match TRBD2. The CDR3 has 14 residues. The J segment lost 8 bases and the V segment lost 0 bases, leaving 4 bases of the junction unmatched. Looked up from germline, CDR1 is SGHRS and CDR2 is YFSETQ. As DNA, the CDR3 is TGCGCCAGCAGCTTGGCCCTAGCGGGCCATGAGCAGTTCTTC. It is translated as CASSLALAGHEQFF.

This chain connects TRBV7-9 to TRBJ2-1; D uncertain. The CDR3 has 13 amino acids. V lost 0 bases to trimming and J lost 10 bases, with 10 bases between them. The germline V gene has CDR1 SEHNR and CDR2 FQNEAQ (reference sequence). The CDR3 nucleotides are TGTGCCAGCAGCTTAGCGGAACCATCCGAGCAGTTCTTC. This sequence encodes CASSLAEPSEQFF.

Only a few counts were recorded for this clonotype. The chain employs TRBV9 and TRBJ2-3, with D possibly TRBD1 on 6 matching bases. Per the germline V gene, CDR1 is SGDLS and CDR2 is YYNGEE. The CDR3 totals 15 residues. With 3 bases removed from V and 2 bases from J, the gap between germline ends came to 13 bases. Here the CDR3 DNA reads TGTGCCAGCAGCGCCCGGACAGCGAACACAGATACGCAGTATTTT. This sequence encodes CASSARTANTDTQYF.

This clonotype was counted between two and nine times. The V call is TRBV6-2 or TRBV6-3, the J call TRBJ1-5; TRBD1 might be the D (5 bases). The ends were cut back, 8 bases at V and 2 bases at J, with 16 bases in the middle. Germline CDR1 MNHEY, CDR2 SVGEGT. This CDR3 has 15 amino acids. CDR3 loop: CASRDGGTGNQPQHF. The CDR3 region has the DNA TGTGCCAGCCGGGACGGGGGGACGGGCAATCAGCCCCAGCATTTT.

This CDR3 reads CASSQSGYYEQYF. The DNA for the CDR3 is TGTGCCAGCAGCCAGAGCGGGTACTACGAGCAGTACTTC. The rearrangement uses TRBV12-3 or TRBV12-4 and TRBJ2-7; a weak D match, TRBD2 (6 bases). Trimming pared 6 bases from V and 3 bases from J, leaving 12 bases between. The CDR3 covers 13 residues.

The J gene is TRBJ2-7, the V gene TRBV28; tentatively, D is TRBD2 (6 bases). V was clipped by 5 bases and J by 4 bases, with 9 bases between them. Germline values: CDR1 MDHEN, CDR2 SYDVKM. This CDR3 region has 12 residues. CDR3 nucleotides: TGTGCCAGCAGTGACGCGGGGTACGAGCAGTACGTC. This gives the protein CASSDAGYEQYV.

This clonotype was observed a few times. This chain connects TRBV10-3 to TRBJ2-1, with 9 bases identical to TRBD1. Germline assignment: CDR1 ENHRY and CDR2 SYGVKD. J lost 3 bases, V lost 7 bases, and 4 bases had no gene match. This CDR3 is built from 14 residues. CDR3 sequence: CAIKGTGNYNEQFF. CDR3 nucleotides: TGTGCCATCAAGGGGACAGGGAACTACAATGAGCAGTTCTTC.

The V and J genes are TRBV20-1 and TRBJ2-5, with D possibly matching TRBD1 (6 bases). The CDR3 spans 13 residues. V lost 5 bases, J lost 5 bases, and 15 bases lay in between. The germline gives CDR1 DFQATT, CDR2 SNEGSKA (reference sequence). The CDR3 DNA reads as TGCAGTGCTCCAGGGGCTGGGCGGGAGACCCAGTACTTC. Its protein is CSAPGAGRETQYF.

V gene TRBV20-1 combines with J gene TRBJ1-1; 8 nucleotides align to TRBD1. Germline V gene sequence: CDR1 DFQATT, CDR2 SNEGSKA (reference sequence). There are 11 residues in the CDR3. Unmatched junction bases numbered 3, after V lost 6 bases and J lost 6 bases. CDR3 bases: TGCAGTGCCACAGGGGGGGCTGAAGCTTTCTTT. Its protein is CSATGGAEAFF.

There are a few counts of this clonotype. The rearrangement links TRBV5-1 to TRBJ2-3; D uncertain. In germline, CDR1 is SGHRS, CDR2 YFSETQ. This CDR3 contains 16 residues. Trimming cost V 1 base and J 2 bases, with 14 bases left between them. In nucleotides, the CDR3 is TGCGCCAGCAGCTTGAGGTTGTGGGCTAACACAGATACGCAGTATTTT. This translates into CASSLRLWANTDTQYF.

This chain connects TRBV4-1 to TRBJ2-2; 8 positions agree with TRBD2. Trimming took 4 bases from V and 6 from J; bases not matched to a gene: 10. The CDR3 loop spans 16 amino acids. Germline-derived CDR1 and CDR2 are MGHRA and YSYEKL. The CDR3 loop is CASSPDRTSLPGELFF. The DNA of the CDR3 is TGCGCCAGCAGCCCCGATCGGACTAGCTTGCCCGGGGAGCTGTTTTTT.

Only a few counts were recorded for this clonotype. This chain joins TRBV29-1 and TRBJ2-1; TRBD2 agrees at 8 bases. The germline CDR1 and CDR2 sequences are SQVTM and ANQGSEA. CDR3 size: 16 residues. V was pared by 3 bases and J by 3 bases, with 10 bases of the junction left unmatched. The DNA for the CDR3 is TGCAGCGTTGACTTGCTCGGACTAGCCGTCTACAATGAGCAGTTCTTC. Its translation: CSVDLLGLAVYNEQFF.

The gene calls are TRBV5-1 and TRBJ2-1; D gene uncertain. V lost 4 bases, J lost 4 bases, and 15 bases lay in between. Germline V gene lookup returns CDR1 SGHRS and CDR2 YFSETQ. This CDR3 comprises 15 residues. CDR3 loop: CASSPFMSSYNEQFF. In DNA form, the CDR3 reads TGCGCCAGCAGCCCGTTTATGAGTTCGTACAATGAGCAGTTCTTC. Supplemented by reference TRBV5-1 and TRBJ2-1, the full variable domain reads KAGVTQTPRYLIKTRGQQVTLSCSPISGHRSVSWYQQTPGQGLQFLFEYFSETQRNKGNFPGRFSGRQFSNSRSEMNVSTLELGDSALYLCASSPFMSSYNEQFFGPGTRLTVL.

This clonotype showed up just a few times. The CDR3 coding sequence is TGTGCCAGCCCCACATTCCGGCCCTTGAACACTGAAGCTTTCTTT. It codes for CASPTFRPLNTEAFF. The V and J genes are TRBV6-1 and TRBJ1-1; D not certain. The CDR3 contains 15 residues. Germline lookup yields CDR1 MNHNS and CDR2 SASEGT. The V end was cut by 8 bases, the J end by 0 bases, with 16 bases between.

CDR3 residues: CASSPGTGRARTEAFF. Written as DNA, the CDR3 is TGTGCCAGCTCACCAGGGACAGGGAGGGCGCGCACTGAAGCTTTCTTT. The chain carries TRBV18 and TRBJ1-1, with 9 bases matching TRBD1. Germline V gene lookup returns CDR1 KGHSH and CDR2 LQKENI. This CDR3 is 16 amino acids long. The V segment lost 2 bases and the J segment 4 bases; nucleotides outside the gene matches: 8.